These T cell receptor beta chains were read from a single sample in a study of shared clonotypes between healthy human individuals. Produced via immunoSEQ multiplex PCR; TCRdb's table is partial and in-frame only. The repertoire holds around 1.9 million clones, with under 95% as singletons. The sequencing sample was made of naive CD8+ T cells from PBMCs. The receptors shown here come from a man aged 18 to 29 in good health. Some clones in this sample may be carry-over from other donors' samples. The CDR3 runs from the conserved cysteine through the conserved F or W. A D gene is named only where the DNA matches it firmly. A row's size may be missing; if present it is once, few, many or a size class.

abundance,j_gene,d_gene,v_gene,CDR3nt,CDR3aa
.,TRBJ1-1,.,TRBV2,TGTGCCAGCAGTGTTCGGGGGAGCACTGAAGCTTTCTTT,CASSVRGSTEAFF
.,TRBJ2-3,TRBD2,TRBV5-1,TGCGCCAGCAGCTTTTGGACTAGCGGGAGGGATCTCACAGATACGCAGTATTTT,CASSFWTSGRDLTDTQYF
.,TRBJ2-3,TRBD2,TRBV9,TGTGCCAGCAGCGTTTCTGGGGGGGAAGATACGCAGTATTTT,CASSVSGGEDTQYF
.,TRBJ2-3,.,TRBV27,TGTGCCAGCGGTATAACAGGTATCTCAGATACGCAGTATTTT,CASGITGISDTQYF
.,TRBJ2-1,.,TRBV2,TGTGCCAGCAGTGAAGGTCCACTGGGATCCTACAATGAGCAGTTCTTC,CASSEGPLGSYNEQFF
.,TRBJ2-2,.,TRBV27,TGTGCCAGCGCAATTCTGGGGGCCATCGGGGAGCTGTTTTTT,CASAILGAIGELFF
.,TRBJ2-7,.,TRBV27,TGTGCCCCCCGTGTGGTTGGTCTCAAATCCTACGAGCAGTACTTC,CAPRVVGLKSYEQYF
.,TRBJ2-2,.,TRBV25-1,TGTGCCAGTACCGGTACCGGGGAGCTGTTTTTT,CASTGTGELFF
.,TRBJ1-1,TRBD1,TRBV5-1,TGCGCCAGCAGCTTTCTAACAGGGGTAAACACTGAAGCTTTCTTT,CASSFLTGVNTEAFF
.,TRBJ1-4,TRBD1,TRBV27,TGTGCCAGCAGACTTCAGGGGGGCCATGAAAAACTGTTTTTT,CASRLQGGHEKLFF
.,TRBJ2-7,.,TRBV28,TGTGCCAGCAGTTTTAGCAATTACTACGAGCAGTACTTC,CASSFSNYYEQYF
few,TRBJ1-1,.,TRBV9,TGTGCCAGCAGCCCTATCTCAGGCACTGAAGCTTTCTTT,CASSPISGTEAFF
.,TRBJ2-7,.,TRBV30,TGTGCCTGGAGTCAAGGGCCGTTCCTGGGCTACGAGCAGTACTTC,CAWSQGPFLGYEQYF
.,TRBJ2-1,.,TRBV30,TGTGCCTGGAGTGTAGGCGGGGACAATGAGCAGTTCTTC,CAWSVGGDNEQFF
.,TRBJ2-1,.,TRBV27,TGTGCCAGCAGTTTAAGTCCCTACAATGAGCAGTTCTTC,CASSLSPYNEQFF
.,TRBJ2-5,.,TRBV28,TGTGCCAGCAGTTTACGGACGGGGCGGAAAGAGACCCAGTACTTC,CASSLRTGRKETQYF
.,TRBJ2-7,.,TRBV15,TGTGCCACCAGCAGAGATGACATCCTCTACGAGCAGTACTTC,CATSRDDILYEQYF
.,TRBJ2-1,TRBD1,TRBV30,TGTGCCTGTCGGACAGGGCTTGAGCAGTTCTTC,CACRTGLEQFF
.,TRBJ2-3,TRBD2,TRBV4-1,TGCGCCAGCAGCCTACCGGGACTAGCGGGGAGCACAGATACGCAGTATTTT,CASSLPGLAGSTDTQYF
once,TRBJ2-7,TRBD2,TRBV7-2,TGTGCCAGCAGCTTTGTTCAGGGACTAGCAAACGAGCAGTACTTC,CASSFVQGLANEQYF
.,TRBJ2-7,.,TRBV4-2,TGTGCCAGCAGCCAAGCGGTGGCCCCTCAACTTCGGTACGAGCAGTACTTC,CASSQAVAPQLRYEQYF
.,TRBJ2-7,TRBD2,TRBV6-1,TGTGCCAGCAGTGATTGGACTAGCTCCTACGAGCAGTACTTC,CASSDWTSSYEQYF
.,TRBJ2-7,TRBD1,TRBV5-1,TGCGCCAGCAGCGACTCTCCACGGGGACAGGGGGCCTACGAGCAGTACTTC,CASSDSPRGQGAYEQYF
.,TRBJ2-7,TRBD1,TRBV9,TGTGCCAGCAGCGGACAGGGCCCCTACGAGCAGTACTTC,CASSGQGPYEQYF
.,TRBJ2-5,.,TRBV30,TGTGCCTGGAGTGTATCCCCCCAGGAGACCCAGTACTTC,CAWSVSPQETQYF
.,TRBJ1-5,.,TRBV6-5,TGTGCCAGCAGTTACTCCCAGGGTTATCAGCCCCAGCATTTT,CASSYSQGYQPQHF
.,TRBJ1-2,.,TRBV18,TGTGCCAGCTCACCACCGAGGGGGTTGCACTATGGCTACACCTTC,CASSPPRGLHYGYTF
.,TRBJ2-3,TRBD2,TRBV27,TGTGCCAGCAGCCCCCGTATGCTAGCGGGAGTCACAGATACGCAGTATTTT,CASSPRMLAGVTDTQYF